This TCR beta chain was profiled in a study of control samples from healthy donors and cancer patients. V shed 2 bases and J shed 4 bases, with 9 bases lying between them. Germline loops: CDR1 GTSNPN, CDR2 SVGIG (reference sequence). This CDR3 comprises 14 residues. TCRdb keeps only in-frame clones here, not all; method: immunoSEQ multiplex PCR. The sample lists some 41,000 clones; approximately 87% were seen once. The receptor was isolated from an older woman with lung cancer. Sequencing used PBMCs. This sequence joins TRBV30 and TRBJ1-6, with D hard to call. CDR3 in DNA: TGTGCCTGGAGTCCCACGAGGTATAATTCACCCCTCCACTTT. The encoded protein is CAWSPTRYNSPLHF.